Following are 32 T cell receptor beta chains from one sample sequenced in a study of T cells in narcolepsy. Sequencing used immunoSEQ multiplex PCR; TCRdb keeps in-frame clones, though not all of them. The table lists tens of thousands of clones, approximately 80% of them singletons. The sequencing sample was made of CD45RA- memory CD4+ T cells from PBMCs. The receptors originated from a human donor with narcolepsy.

In its sample, this clone was seen a few times. The chain recombines TRBV5-1 with TRBJ1-1; no clear D. CDR3 length equals 15 residues. Looked up from germline, CDR1 is SGHRS and CDR2 is YFSETQ. V gave up 0 bases and J gave up 1 base, with 10 bases separating them. The CDR3 region is CASSLERIPNTEAFF. The CDR3 DNA is TGCGCCAGCAGCTTGGAAAGGATTCCGAACACTGAAGCTTTCTTT.

This chain connects TRBV6-5 to TRBJ2-7; 8 bases line up with TRBD1. The CDR3 extends over 15 amino acids. CDR1 MNHEY and CDR2 SVGAGI come from the germline V gene. V trimming: 5 bases; J trimming: 5 bases; junction bases outside the gene matches: 11. The CDR3 DNA reads as TGTGCCAGCAGTCTACGAGGACAGGGACTGGACGAGCAGTACTTC. Residues: CASSLRGQGLDEQYF.

This chain joins TRBV7-3 and TRBJ2-5; D might be TRBD2 (6 bases). Germline-derived CDR1 and CDR2 are SGHTA and FQGTGA. The V and J ends lost 2 bases and 0 bases respectively, with 25 bases between them. The CDR3 extends over 20 amino acids. CDR3 sequence reads: CASSLAPSSGAGQYQETQYF. CDR3 sequence (DNA): TGTGCCAGCAGCTTAGCACCCTCCTCCGGAGCGGGCCAGTACCAAGAGACCCAGTACTTC.

The genes are TRBV6-5 and TRBJ1-2; TRBD1 matches 9 bases. Germline trimming cut 9 bases from V and 1 base from J; bases unmatched to any gene: 3. The CDR3 spans 13 residues. In germline, CDR1 is MNHEY, CDR2 SVGAGI. The CDR3 DNA sequence: TGTGCCAGGAGGGACAGGGATAACTATGGCTACACCTTC. This encodes CARRDRDNYGYTF.

V and J are TRBV11-1 and TRBJ1-2, with D possibly matching TRBD1 (5 bases). There are 15 residues in the CDR3. Trimming stripped 2 bases from V and 5 bases from J, with 15 bases between. CDR1 and CDR2 (germline): SGHAT, FQDESV (reference sequence). The DNA of the CDR3 is TGTGCCAGCAGCTTATCCGGGACGGCAGTTTATGGCTACACCTTC. Translation gives CASSLSGTAVYGYTF.

The chain combines TRBV7-3 with TRBJ2-5; 12 bases align to TRBD1. The germline CDR1 and CDR2 sequences are SGHTA and FQGTGA. This CDR3 has 17 amino acids. The junction had 11 bases not matched to a gene; V was cut back by 5 bases and J by 4 bases. As DNA, the CDR3 is TGTGCCAGCAGCCCGACCGGGACAGGGGGCGCAGGAGAGACCCAGTACTTC. Translation: CASSPTGTGGAGETQYF.

The gene calls are TRBV4-3 and TRBJ1-2, with a weak D call TRBD1 (5 bases). V was shortened by 0 bases and J by 7 bases, with 9 bases between the two germline ends. CDR1 and CDR2 (germline): LGHNA, YSLEER. The CDR3 is 13 residues long. The CDR3 region is CASSQDRGGGYTF. The CDR3 DNA reads TGCGCCAGCAGCCAAGATCGGGGGGGTGGCTACACCTTC.

This chain connects TRBV6-5 to TRBJ1-2, with 8 bases aligning to TRBD1. Germline CDR1 is MNHEY and CDR2 is SVGAGI. V gave up 4 bases and J gave up 0 bases; unmatched junction bases: 4. This CDR3 has 15 amino acids. The CDR3 spells CASSWTGNSNYGYTF. The CDR3 DNA sequence: TGTGCCAGCAGTTGGACAGGGAACTCTAACTATGGCTACACCTTC.

The chain recombines TRBV2 with TRBJ2-3; 10 nucleotides align to TRBD2. Germline trimming cut 7 bases from V and 2 bases from J; bases unmatched to any gene: 9. The germline CDR1 and CDR2 sequences are SNHLY and FYNNEI. This CDR3 contains 16 residues. The CDR3 sequence is CASKVLAGTNTDTQYF. DNA of the CDR3: TGTGCCAGCAAGGTACTAGCGGGAACCAACACAGATACGCAGTATTTT.

The chain combines TRBV10-3 with TRBJ2-7, with D unresolved. Trimming left V 8 bases short and J 3 bases short, with 8 bases between. The CDR3 totals 11 residues. Germline V gene sequence: CDR1 ENHRY, CDR2 SYGVKD. The CDR3 nucleotides read TGTGCCATCGGGGAAGTCTACGAGCAGTACTTC. This gives the protein CAIGEVYEQYF.

The CDR3 here is CAWSGVGGAGNSPLHF. In nucleotides, the CDR3 is TGTGCCTGGAGTGGCGTGGGGGGCGCAGGAAATTCACCCCTCCACTTT. This chain joins TRBV30 and TRBJ1-6, with D maybe TRBD1 (6 bases). Trimming left V 1 base short and J 7 bases short, with 17 bases between. The CDR3 has 16 residues. The V gene's germline CDR1 is GTSNPN and CDR2 SVGIG (reference sequence).

The chain joins TRBV7-9 to TRBJ2-5, with D perhaps matching TRBD2 (5 bases). Germline CDR1 reads SEHNR; CDR2 reads FQNEAQ (reference sequence). With 2 bases removed from V and 4 bases from J, the gap between germline ends came to 8 bases. The CDR3 runs 13 residues. CDR3 sequence: CASSLSLAETQYF. CDR3 coding DNA: TGTGCCAGCAGCTTAAGTCTAGCAGAGACCCAGTACTTC.

The V and J genes are TRBV11-2 and TRBJ1-5; the D is unclear. Germline values: CDR1 SGHAT, CDR2 FQNNGV. CDR3 length: 13 amino acids. Between the trimmed V and J ends, which lost 1 base and 6 bases, there was a span of 7 bases. The CDR3 DNA reads as TGTGCCAGCAGCTTAGGCGAGGGTCAGCCCCAGCATTTT. Translation gives CASSLGEGQPQHF.

The CDR3 DNA reads TGTGCCCTCAGGGACAGTGTTAACTATGGCTACACCTTC. It specifies CALRDSVNYGYTF. The V gene is TRBV30, the J gene TRBJ1-2; 7 bases fit TRBD1. V was pared by 8 bases and J by 1 base, with 7 bases of the junction left unmatched. CDR3 length: 13 amino acids. CDR1 and CDR2 from the germline V gene are GTSNPN and SVGIG (reference sequence).

The V and J genes are TRBV4-1 and TRBJ1-4; 7 bases map to TRBD1. The trim removed 1 base at V and 0 bases at J, leaving 8 bases unmatched. The CDR3 extends over 18 amino acids. CDR1 MGHRA and CDR2 YSYEKL come from the germline V gene. The CDR3 nucleotides are TGCGCCAGCAGCCAAGTCGGGACAGAAGTTGCAACTAATGAAAAACTGTTTTTT. Its translation is CASSQVGTEVATNEKLFF.

V usage is TRBV28 and J usage is TRBJ2-3, with TRBD1 as a possible D gene (8 bases). CDR3 size: 13 residues. Trimming took 8 bases from V and 5 from J, leaving 14 bases between them. Germline CDR1 reads MDHEN; CDR2 reads SYDVKM. The CDR3 protein is CASGQGGVDTQYF. Written as DNA, the CDR3 is TGTGCCAGCGGACAGGGAGGGGTAGATACGCAGTATTTT.

This sequence joins TRBV7-9 and TRBJ2-1; D is perhaps TRBD2 (5 bases). The length of the CDR3 is 18 residues. CDR1 is SEHNR, CDR2 FQNEAQ, per germline (reference sequence). The V gene lost 3 bases and the J gene lost 0 bases, with 18 bases spanning the gap. In DNA form, the CDR3 reads TGTGCCAGCAGCTTTTTCGGCAGAGGGTACGGCTCCTACAATGAGCAGTTCTTC. This encodes CASSFFGRGYGSYNEQFF.

The rearrangement uses TRBV6-5 and TRBJ1-5; D uncertain. Germline V gene data show CDR1 as MNHEY and CDR2 as SVGAGI. CDR3 length: 13 amino acids. V shed 5 bases and J shed 6 bases, with 11 bases lying between them. The CDR3 sequence: CASSTRVAQPQHF. CDR3 nucleotide sequence: TGTGCCAGCAGTACCCGAGTGGCTCAGCCCCAGCATTTT.

This rearrangement joins TRBV12-5 to TRBJ2-5; D may correspond to TRBD1 or TRBD2 (5 bases each). CDR3 length: 12 amino acids. Germline V gives CDR1 LGHNT, CDR2 FRNRAP. Trimming shortened V by 9 bases and J by 0 bases, and 8 bases separated the two germline ends. CDR3 residues: CASGTDQETQYF. In nucleotides, the CDR3 is TGTGCTAGCGGGACGGACCAAGAGACCCAGTACTTC. Full variable domain (missing parts from reference TRBV12-5 and TRBJ2-5): DARVTQTPRHKVTEMGQEVTMRCQPILGHNTVFWYRQTMMQGLELLAYFRNRAPLDDSGMPKDRFSAEMPDATLATLKIQPSEPRDSAVYFCASGTDQETQYFGPGTRLLVL.

The V gene is TRBV5-1, the J gene TRBJ2-6; the match to TRBD1 covers 8 bases. V was clipped by 3 bases and J by 3 bases; unmatched bases: 14. This CDR3 has 19 residues. Germline V gives CDR1 SGHRS, CDR2 YFSETQ. The CDR3 is CASSWQRGTGNFGANVLTF. CDR3 bases: TGCGCCAGCAGCTGGCAAAGGGGGACAGGAAATTTTGGGGCCAACGTCCTGACTTTC.

The rearrangement joins TRBV2 to TRBJ1-4; D is unresolved. V shed 7 bases and J shed 8 bases, with 14 bases lying between them. This CDR3 spans 13 amino acids. Per the germline V gene, CDR1 is SNHLY and CDR2 is FYNNEI. CDR3 coding DNA: TGTGCCAGCACCGGAACAACGTGGGAAAAACTGTTTTTT. It translates to CASTGTTWEKLFF.

The V and J genes are TRBV4-1 and TRBJ2-6, with D perhaps TRBD1 or TRBD2 (5 bases each). Trimming removed 1 base from V and 1 base from J, with 8 bases in between. The CDR3 is 16 residues long. Germline V gene sequence: CDR1 MGHRA, CDR2 YSYEKL. This CDR3 reads CASSQVGVSGANVLTF. The CDR3 DNA sequence: TGCGCCAGCAGCCAAGTGGGGGTATCTGGGGCCAACGTCCTGACTTTC.

V is TRBV14 and J is TRBJ1-1, with D unclear. Germline assignment: CDR1 SGHDN and CDR2 FVKESK. V lost 1 base and J lost 5, with 11 bases in between. This CDR3 spans 14 amino acids. CDR3 region: CASSQVTGRTEAFF. DNA of the CDR3: TGTGCCAGCAGCCAAGTGACGGGCAGGACTGAAGCTTTCTTT.

The J gene is TRBJ1-1, the V gene TRBV6-6, with D possibly being TRBD1 (5 bases). Trimming removed 6 bases from V and 3 bases from J, with 11 bases in between. CDR1 and CDR2 from the germline V gene are MNHNY and SVGAGI (reference sequence). CDR3 length: 13 amino acids. The CDR3 sequence: CASSWTIHTEAFF. Written as DNA, the CDR3 is TGTGCCAGCAGCTGGACAATCCACACTGAAGCTTTCTTT.

The chain is built from TRBV5-6 and TRBJ1-2; no firm D call. The length of the CDR3 is 14 residues. Trimming removed 1 base from V and 7 bases from J, with 14 bases in between. The V gene's germline CDR1 is SGHDT and CDR2 YYEEEE. The CDR3 nucleotides are TGTGCCAGCAGCTTGTCAGACTTCTTCGTTGGCTACACCTTC. Protein product: CASSLSDFFVGYTF.

The gene calls are TRBV28 and TRBJ1-2; a weak D match, TRBD1 (5 bases). The CDR3 runs 17 residues. V shed 1 base and J shed 8 bases, with 23 bases lying between them. Germline V CDR1 and CDR2: MDHEN, SYDVKM. Written as DNA, the CDR3 is TGTGCCAGCAGTTTATTTTCACCGGGACGGCCATGGAGCGGCTACACCTTC. As protein: CASSLFSPGRPWSGYTF.

The rearrangement uses TRBV7-2 and TRBJ1-1, with D possibly TRBD1 on 5 matching bases. The germline V and J ends were trimmed by 4 bases and 1 base, with 13 bases remaining between them. This CDR3 has 15 amino acids. Germline CDR1 reads SGHTA; CDR2 reads FQGNSA. CDR3 DNA sequence: TGTGCCAGCAGCTCGAGGTGGGGCGGGAACACTGAAGCTTTCTTT. Encoded protein: CASSSRWGGNTEAFF.

V and J are TRBV4-2 and TRBJ2-7; D not resolved. The CDR3 totals 11 residues. Germline CDR1 is LGHNA and CDR2 is YNFKEQ. V lost 7 bases to trimming and J lost 6 bases, with 10 bases between them. The CDR3 reads CASTPRREQYF. The CDR3, as DNA: TGTGCCAGCACTCCCAGGCGCGAGCAGTACTTC.

This clone was seen only once. The chain links TRBV18 to TRBJ2-1; D unresolved. V was cut by 2 bases and J by 8 bases, with 10 bases left in between. Per the germline V gene, CDR1 is KGHSH and CDR2 is LQKENI. This CDR3 comprises 13 residues. As DNA, the CDR3 is TGTGCCAGCTCACCAGGGGAAAGGGATGAGCAGTTCTTC. Its protein product is CASSPGERDEQFF.

Details on this clone: Germline and junction disagree at one end, which may indicate a read error. The rearrangement joins TRBV30 to TRBJ2-7; no definite D call. CDR1 and CDR2 from the germline V gene are GTSNPN and SVGIG (reference sequence). The CDR3 contains 11 residues. The CDR3: CAWSVTYLTQF. Here the CDR3 DNA reads TGTGCCTGGAGTGTAACCTACCTAACCCAATTC.

The chain couples TRBV4-3 to TRBJ1-4, with D maybe TRBD1 (6 bases). The CDR3 consists of 15 residues. Germline assignment: CDR1 LGHNA and CDR2 YSLEER. Between the trimmed V and J ends, which lost 1 base and 7 bases, there was a span of 13 bases. The CDR3 DNA reads as TGCGCCAGCAGCCAAGCTACAGGGACGGGTGAAAAACTGTTTTTT. Protein sequence: CASSQATGTGEKLFF.

The table lists this clone with a few counts. This chain links TRBV7-3 with TRBJ1-5, with no clear D. The CDR3 loop spans 15 amino acids. V was shortened by 2 bases and J by 6 bases, with 14 bases between the two germline ends. Germline V CDR1 and CDR2: SGHTA, FQGTGA. CDR3 sequence (DNA): TGTGCCAGCAGCTTAGTGCACAAGGGTGGTCAGCCCCAGCATTTT. As protein: CASSLVHKGGQPQHF.